These T cell receptor beta chains were read from a single sample in a study of T cell responses to AZD1222 COVID-19 vaccine. Repertoires were generated with immunoSEQ multiplex PCR, while TCRdb's copy carries only in-frame clones and drops some. The repertoire includes some 280,000 clones, 85% to 95% of them detected once, and about 0.5% sits in the top ten. The specimen was peripheral blood, collected 28 days after the second AZD1222 dose. These receptors all stem from an adult who received the AZD1222 COVID-19 vaccine. The CDR3 runs from the conserved cysteine through the conserved F or W. The D gene is left open where the match is weak. Expanded clones get a size class; other rows say once, few or many, or leave the size out.

j_call clone_size d_call cdr3_length v_call cdr3_nt cdr3_aa
TRBJ2-7 . . 11 TRBV2 TGTGCCAGCAGTTATGCGGGCGAGCAGTACTTC CASSYAGEQYF
TRBJ1-1 . . 12 TRBV3-1/TRBV3-2 TGTGCCAGCAGCCAACCAGGGGCTGAAGCTTTCTTT CASSQPGAEAFF
TRBJ1-6 . . 15 TRBV7-3 TGTGCCAGCAGCTTCTCGTCCGGGTCGAGGTGGCCCCTCCACTTT CASSFSSGSRWPLHF
TRBJ2-7 . . 15 TRBV28 TGTGCCAGCAGTTCCCCGGCAGTGGGTTGGTACGAGCAGTACTTC CASSSPAVGWYEQYF
TRBJ2-2 . TRBD1 15 TRBV27 TGTGCCAGCAGTAGGACAGGGGGAAACACCGGGGAGCTGTTTTTT CASSRTGGNTGELFF
TRBJ1-6 . . 12 TRBV7-9 TGTGCCAGCAGCGGTAGTGGATCACCCCTCCACTTT CASSGSGSPLHF
TRBJ2-1 . TRBD2 18 TRBV28 TGTGCCAGCAACCGGCCAAGGACTAGCGGGAGGTCCTACAATGAGCAGTTCTTC CASNRPRTSGRSYNEQFF
TRBJ2-7 . . 15 TRBV5-1 TGCGCCAGCAGCTCCGATAGTGGACTAAGATACGAGCAGTACTTC CASSSDSGLRYEQYF
TRBJ1-1 . . 15 TRBV27 TGTGCCAGCAGGCGCTTGGCGGGGGGACCCACTGAAGCTTTCTTT CASRRLAGGPTEAFF
TRBJ2-5 . . 13 TRBV10-3 TGTGCCATCAGTGGGTGGACAGAAGAGACCCAGTACTTC CAISGWTEETQYF
TRBJ1-1 . . 14 TRBV4-1 TGCGCCAGCAGCCCTAGCGGGGAATACGCTGAAGCTTTCTTT CASSPSGEYAEAFF
TRBJ1-4 few . 16 TRBV14 TGTGCCAGCAGCCCTCCCGGGACGCGAACTAATGAAAAACTGTTTTTT CASSPPGTRTNEKLFF
TRBJ2-1 . TRBD1 15 TRBV2 TGTGCCAGCAGTGAATCCGGGACAGGGAGCGATGAGCAGTTCTTC CASSESGTGSDEQFF
TRBJ2-7 . . 14 TRBV18 TGTGCCAGCTCACCCATGGACGGTTCCTACGAGCAGTACTTC CASSPMDGSYEQYF